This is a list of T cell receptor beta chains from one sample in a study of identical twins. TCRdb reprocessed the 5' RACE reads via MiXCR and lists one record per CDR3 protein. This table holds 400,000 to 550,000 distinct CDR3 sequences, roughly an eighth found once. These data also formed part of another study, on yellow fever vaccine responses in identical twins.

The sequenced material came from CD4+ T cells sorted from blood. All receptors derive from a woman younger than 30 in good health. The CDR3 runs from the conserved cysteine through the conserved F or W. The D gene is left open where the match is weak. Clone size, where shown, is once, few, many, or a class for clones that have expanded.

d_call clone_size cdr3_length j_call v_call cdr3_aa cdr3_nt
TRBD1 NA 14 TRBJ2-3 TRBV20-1 CSASWTGTTDTQYF TGCAGTGCTTCCTGGACAGGGACCACAGATACGCAGTATTTT
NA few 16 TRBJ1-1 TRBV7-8 CASSYQRGGGSTEAFF TGTGCCAGCAGCTATCAAAGGGGGGGAGGTAGCACTGAAGCTTTCTTT
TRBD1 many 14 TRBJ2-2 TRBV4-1 CASSADRGPGELFF TGCGCCAGCAGCGCGGACAGGGGGCCCGGGGAGCTGTTTTTT
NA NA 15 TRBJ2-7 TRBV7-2 CASSLTGRVSYEQYF TGTGCCAGCAGCTTAACAGGGCGGGTCTCCTACGAGCAGTACTTC
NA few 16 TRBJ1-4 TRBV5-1 CASSLERGKGDEKLFF TGCGCCAGCAGCTTGGAACGGGGCAAAGGGGATGAAAAACTGTTTTTT
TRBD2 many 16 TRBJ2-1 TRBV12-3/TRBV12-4 CASSPQLAGAVNEQFF TGTGCCAGCAGTCCCCAACTAGCGGGAGCGGTCAATGAGCAGTTCTTC
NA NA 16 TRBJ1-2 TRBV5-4 CASSSGPGQANYGYTF TGTGCCAGCAGCTCTGGTCCAGGCCAAGCTAACTATGGCTACACCTTC
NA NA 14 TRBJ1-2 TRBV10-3 CAISPRGVEYGYTF TGTGCCATCAGTCCCCGGGGGGTCGAATATGGCTACACCTTC
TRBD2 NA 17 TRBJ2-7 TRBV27 CASSSRNILAGALEQYF TGTGCCAGCAGTTCCCGGAACATACTAGCGGGAGCCTTGGAGCAGTACTTC
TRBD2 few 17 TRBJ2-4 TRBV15 CATSASGRPLAKNIQYF TGTGCCACCAGCGCTAGCGGGAGACCACTAGCCAAAAACATTCAGTACTTC
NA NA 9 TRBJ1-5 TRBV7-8 CASGQPQHF TGTGCCAGCGGTCAGCCCCAGCATTTT
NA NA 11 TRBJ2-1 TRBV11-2 CASSLGQVPLF TGTGCCAGCAGCTTAGGACAGGTCCCGCTCTTC
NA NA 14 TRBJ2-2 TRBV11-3 CASSLSRYTGELFF TGTGCCAGCAGCTTAAGCCGATACACCGGGGAGCTGTTTTTT
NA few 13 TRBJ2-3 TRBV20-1 CSARATGRLSQYF TGCAGTGCTAGAGCTACCGGACGGTTGTCGCAGTATTTT
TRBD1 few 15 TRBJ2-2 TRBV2 CASSTDRANTGELFF TGTGCCAGCAGTACTGACAGGGCGAACACCGGGGAGCTGTTTTTT
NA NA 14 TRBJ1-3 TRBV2 CASSYTSSGNTIYF TGTGCCAGCAGTTACACCAGCTCTGGAAACACCATATATTTT
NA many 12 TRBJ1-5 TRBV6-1 CASRDSNQPQHF TGTGCCAGCAGGGATAGCAATCAGCCCCAGCATTTT